The 30 T cell receptor beta chains presented below share a single source sample, sequenced in a study of blood T cell repertoires in COVID-19. Sequencing used immunoSEQ multiplex PCR; TCRdb keeps in-frame clones, though not all of them. The data show approximately 310,000 clones, 80% to 90% seen once. Sequenced input: peripheral blood. These receptors all come from a woman between 50 and 59 years old who had recovered from COVID-19.

CDR3 sequence reads: CASSLIPGGTGGRTDTQYF. In DNA, the CDR3 is TGTGCCAGTAGCCTCATCCCCGGGGGGACAGGGGGTCGCACAGATACGCAGTATTTT. The V call is TRBV19, the J call TRBJ2-3, with TRBD1 matching over 11 bases. The CDR3 runs to 19 residues. The V gene's germline CDR1 is LNHDA and CDR2 SQIVND (reference sequence). V shed 6 bases and J 1 base; nucleotides not matched to a gene: 15.

This chain links TRBV7-9 with TRBJ2-7, with D perhaps TRBD2 (5 bases). The CDR3 spans 13 residues. Germline V gene lookup returns CDR1 SEHNR and CDR2 FQNEAQ (reference sequence). Trimming left V 1 base short and J 6 bases short, with 10 bases between. CDR3 in DNA: TGTGCCAGCAGCTTAGACCGACGGGGCGAGCAGTACTTC. Translating gives CASSLDRRGEQYF.

The rearrangement links TRBV2 to TRBJ1-1, with D unresolved. This CDR3 is 11 amino acids long. Trimming stripped 5 bases from V and 3 bases from J, with 4 bases between. CDR1 SNHLY and CDR2 FYNNEI come from the germline V gene. DNA for the CDR3: TGTGCCAGCAGTCCTTACACTGAAGCTTTCTTT. Protein sequence: CASSPYTEAFF.

The gene calls are TRBV18 and TRBJ2-1; tentatively, D is TRBD1 (5 bases). Trimming removed 3 bases from V and 7 bases from J, with 10 bases in between. This CDR3 spans 13 amino acids. The germline V gene has CDR1 KGHSH and CDR2 LQKENI. CDR3 protein: CASSPPQGNEQFF. Written as DNA, the CDR3 is TGTGCCAGCTCACCCCCTCAGGGTAATGAGCAGTTCTTC.

The chain links TRBV7-8 to TRBJ2-1; tentative D call: TRBD2 (6 bases). The CDR3 length is 15 residues. Germline values: CDR1 SGHVS, CDR2 FQNEAQ. V was pared by 5 bases and J by 6 bases, with 17 bases between. CDR3 in amino acids: CASSQTRERRNEQFF. The CDR3 DNA follows: TGTGCCAGCAGCCAAACTCGGGAGAGGCGCAATGAGCAGTTCTTC. Variable domain in full (rest from reference TRBV7-8 and TRBJ2-1): GAGVSQSPRYKVAKRGQDVALRCDPISGHVSLFWYQQALGQGPEFLTYFQNEAQLDKSGLPSDRFFAERPEGSVSTLKIQRTQQEDSAVYLCASSQTRERRNEQFFGPGTRLTVL.

J is TRBJ2-7 and V is TRBV24-1; tentative D call: TRBD1 (5 bases). The germline V gene encodes CDR1 KGHDR and CDR2 SFDVKD. V lost 1 base and J lost 7, with 13 bases in between. CDR3 length equals 14 residues. The CDR3 nucleotides read TGTGCCACCAGTGATTTTGACAGCCCAGGGGAGCAGTACTTC. Protein sequence: CATSDFDSPGEQYF.

The chain recombines TRBV5-4 with TRBJ1-6; D remains ambiguous. Germline CDR1 is SGHNT and CDR2 is YYREEE (reference sequence). The CDR3 is 17 amino acids. V gave up 2 bases and J gave up 0 bases, with 12 bases separating them. This CDR3 is CASSFATPSSYNSPLHF. DNA of the CDR3: TGTGCCAGCAGCTTTGCCACCCCGAGCTCCTATAATTCACCCCTCCACTTT.

The chain combines TRBV27 with TRBJ2-2, with 7 bases lining up with TRBD1. This CDR3 is built from 14 residues. V lost 6 bases, J lost 6 bases, and 7 bases stayed unmatched. Per germline, CDR1 MNHEY and CDR2 SMNVEV (reference sequence). Written as DNA, the CDR3 is TGTGCCAGCAGGATCACAGGGGCCGCCGGGGAGCTGTTTTTT. Its protein is CASRITGAAGELFF.

The genes are TRBV5-1 and TRBJ2-5, with D possibly matching TRBD1 (5 bases). CDR1 is SGHRS and CDR2 is YFSETQ in the germline V gene. Trimming took 2 bases from V and 5 from J, leaving 13 bases between them. The length of the CDR3 is 14 residues. The CDR3 nucleotides are TGCGCCAGCAGCTTTCCTCAGGGAACGGAGACCCAGTACTTC. Translated: CASSFPQGTETQYF.

The V and J genes are TRBV19 and TRBJ1-2; D remains ambiguous. Between the trimmed V and J ends, which lost 6 bases and 6 bases, there was a span of 5 bases. The CDR3 is 10 amino acids. The germline V gene has CDR1 LNHDA and CDR2 SQIVND (reference sequence). The CDR3 DNA follows: TGTGCCAGTAGACGAGATGGCTACACCTTC. Translated: CASRRDGYTF.

This sequence joins TRBV7-2 and TRBJ2-3; possibly TRBD2 for D (6 bases). Trimming removed 5 bases from V and 2 bases from J, with 17 bases in between. In germline, CDR1 is SGHTA, CDR2 FQGNSA. This CDR3 has 16 residues. The CDR3: CASSLRLGRYTDTQYF. CDR3 DNA sequence: TGTGCCAGCAGCCTTCGACTCGGGAGATACACAGATACGCAGTATTTT.

This sequence joins TRBV28 and TRBJ1-2; 7 positions agree with TRBD1. J gave up 4 bases and V 6 bases, and 8 bases lay outside the gene matches. Germline loops: CDR1 MDHEN, CDR2 SYDVKM. The CDR3 has 14 residues. The CDR3 bases are TGTGCCAGCAGGTCACAGGGGTTCGGCTATGGCTACACCTTC. Its protein product is CASRSQGFGYGYTF.

The chain is built from TRBV5-1 and TRBJ1-5; a weak D match, TRBD1 (5 bases). This CDR3 region has 14 residues. The germline V gene encodes CDR1 SGHRS and CDR2 YFSETQ. With 2 bases removed from V and 5 bases from J, the gap between germline ends came to 11 bases. This CDR3 reads CASSLSGGDQPQHF. The CDR3 DNA sequence: TGCGCCAGCAGCTTATCAGGAGGGGATCAGCCCCAGCATTTT.

The chain carries TRBV21-1 and TRBJ2-3; whether TRBD2, the table's D call, matches the DNA was not checked. TRBV21-1 is flagged as a pseudogene. The CDR3 is 19 amino acids. The CDR3 sequence is CASSKRKGLAGLLTDTQYF. CDR3 DNA sequence: TGTGCCAGCAGCAAACGGAAAGGACTAGCGGGACTTCTCACAGATACGCAGTATTTT.

The V gene is TRBV7-2, the J gene TRBJ2-3; possibly TRBD1 for D (5 bases). This CDR3 region has 14 residues. The germline CDR1 and CDR2 sequences are SGHTA and FQGNSA. The V and J ends lost 3 bases and 0 bases respectively, with 7 bases between them. CDR3 region: CASSFQGSTDTQYF. The CDR3 DNA follows: TGTGCCAGCAGCTTTCAGGGTAGCACAGATACGCAGTATTTT.

V usage is TRBV6-1 and J usage is TRBJ2-2; no reliable D call. Germline lookup yields CDR1 MNHNS and CDR2 SASEGT. The CDR3 spans 11 residues. V dropped 3 bases and J dropped 9 bases, with 5 bases sitting between them. CDR3 nucleotides: TGTGCCAGCAGTGAGAGGCGGGAGCTGTTTTTT. The encoded protein is CASSERRELFF.

This clone was detected only once. Within the sample, other DNA sequences also encode this same CDR3. The J gene is TRBJ1-3, the V gene TRBV19; D unresolved. V gave up 7 bases and J gave up 4 bases, with 8 bases separating them. There are 12 residues in the CDR3. CDR1 LNHDA and CDR2 SQIVND come from the germline V gene (reference sequence). The CDR3 DNA sequence: TGTGCCAGTACAGTATCGGGAAACACCATATATTTT. Translation gives CASTVSGNTIYF.

The chain uses TRBV2 and TRBJ2-2; D possibly corresponds to TRBD2 (5 bases). Trimming removed 4 bases from V and 5 bases from J, with 14 bases in between. Germline loops: CDR1 SNHLY, CDR2 FYNNEI. This CDR3 is built from 15 residues. CDR3 nucleotides: TGTGCCAGCAGTGTTTCGCGGGCACCTACCGGGGAGCTGTTTTTT. This gives the protein CASSVSRAPTGELFF.

The V gene is TRBV6-2 or TRBV6-3, the J gene TRBJ1-1; D is perhaps TRBD1 (6 bases). Germline CDR1 reads MNHEY; CDR2 reads SVGEGT. V was clipped by 5 bases and J by 1 base, with 14 bases between them. This CDR3 has 15 amino acids. The CDR3, as DNA: TGTGCCAGCAGTACCCGGACAGAAGCGAACACTGAAGCTTTCTTT. As protein: CASSTRTEANTEAFF.

The J gene is TRBJ2-1, the V gene TRBV27; a possible D gene is TRBD1 (6 bases). Germline V gene sequence: CDR1 MNHEY, CDR2 SMNVEV (reference sequence). The CDR3 contains 13 residues. The ends were cut back, 6 bases at V and 8 bases at J, with 14 bases in the middle. Here the CDR3 DNA reads TGTGCCAGCAGGTCTCAGGGGTACGATGAGCAGTTCTTC. It encodes CASRSQGYDEQFF.

This clone was counted between two and nine times. The chain is built from TRBV7-2 and TRBJ1-5; the match to TRBD1 covers 8 bases. The J segment lost 6 bases and the V segment lost 5 bases, leaving 9 bases of the junction unmatched. The germline V gene encodes CDR1 SGHTA and CDR2 FQGNSA. The CDR3 is made up of 15 amino acids. The CDR3 here is CASSQGTGGTQPQHF. The CDR3 DNA is TGTGCCAGCAGCCAAGGCACAGGGGGAACTCAGCCCCAGCATTTT.

Only one count was recorded for this clone. This chain connects TRBV28 to TRBJ1-2; D is undetermined. The CDR3 spans 14 residues. The germline gives CDR1 MDHEN, CDR2 SYDVKM. The ends were cut back, 3 bases at V and 3 bases at J, with 11 bases in the middle. This chain's CDR3 is CASSLAAGYYGYTF. CDR3 DNA: TGTGCCAGCAGTTTGGCCGCAGGTTACTATGGCTACACCTTC.

The chain joins TRBV28 to TRBJ1-5; possible D gene TRBD1, 5 bases. Trimming pared 5 bases from V and 3 bases from J, leaving 14 bases between. CDR3 length: 15 residues. Germline assignment: CDR1 MDHEN and CDR2 SYDVKM. Here the CDR3 DNA reads TGTGCCAGCAGTATTGGGAGGGGCGTCAATCAGCCCCAGCATTTT. This translates into CASSIGRGVNQPQHF.

The chain has TRBV7-2 and TRBJ2-3; D uncertain. Looked up from germline, CDR1 is SGHTA and CDR2 is FQGNSA. Trimming took off 4 bases at V and 5 bases at J, with 7 bases between the two ends. The CDR3 is made up of 12 amino acids. CDR3 sequence reads: CASSSQKDTQYF. CDR3 in DNA: TGTGCCAGCAGCTCACAGAAAGATACGCAGTATTTT. Variable domain in full (rest from reference TRBV7-2 and TRBJ2-3): GAGVSQSPSNKVTEKGKDVELRCDPISGHTALYWYRQSLGQGLEFLIYFQGNSAPDKSGLPSDRFSAERTGGSVSTLTIQRTQQEDSAVYLCASSSQKDTQYFGPGTRLTVL.

The V and J genes are TRBV30 and TRBJ2-1; 10 positions match TRBD1. Trimming at V came to 4 bases and at J to 2 bases, leaving 8 bases not matched to a gene. CDR3 length: 16 amino acids. The germline gives CDR1 GTSNPN, CDR2 SVGIG (reference sequence). CDR3 coding DNA: TGTGCCTGGACACCGGGACAGGGGCTCCCCTACAATGAGCAGTTCTTC. It is translated as CAWTPGQGLPYNEQFF.

The chain joins TRBV4-2 to TRBJ2-7; 9 bases are shared with TRBD2. The V and J ends lost 5 bases and 3 bases, in that order; junction bases with no gene match: 8. The CDR3 spans 15 residues. Germline V gene sequence: CDR1 LGHNA, CDR2 YNFKEQ. CDR3 region: CASSFSSGTIYEQYF. CDR3 sequence (DNA): TGTGCCAGCAGCTTTTCTAGCGGGACGATCTACGAGCAGTACTTC.

The chain employs TRBV19 and TRBJ1-1; a weak D match, TRBD1 (6 bases). V lost 5 bases and J lost 5, with 12 bases in between. Germline CDR1 LNHDA, CDR2 SQIVND (reference sequence). This CDR3 spans 13 amino acids. The CDR3 reads CASSSKGGTEAFF. DNA of the CDR3: TGTGCCAGTAGTTCCAAGGGGGGGACTGAAGCTTTCTTT.

The V and J genes are TRBV4-1 and TRBJ1-2; the match to TRBD1 covers 8 bases. V trimming: 3 bases; J trimming: 5 bases; junction bases outside the gene matches: 11. CDR1 is MGHRA and CDR2 is YSYEKL in the germline V gene. This CDR3 has 16 residues. This CDR3 is CASSQSQGARWYGYTF. The CDR3 nucleotides read TGCGCCAGCAGCCAGTCTCAGGGGGCGCGGTGGTATGGCTACACCTTC.

The V call is TRBV18, the J call TRBJ1-3; 8 nucleotides agree with TRBD1. Germline assignment: CDR1 KGHSH and CDR2 LQKENI. The CDR3 is made up of 15 amino acids. Trimming took 7 bases from V and 2 from J; bases not matched to a gene: 7. Here the CDR3 reads CASFPDRATGNTIYF. In DNA, the CDR3 is TGTGCCAGCTTCCCGGACAGGGCGACTGGAAACACCATATATTTT.

This chain joins TRBV5-5 and TRBJ1-2; 9 bases line up with TRBD1. This CDR3 comprises 15 residues. CDR1 and CDR2 (germline): SGHKS, YYEKEE (reference sequence). V lost 0 bases and J lost 7; bases outside the gene matches: 7. The CDR3 nucleotides are TGTGCCAGCAGCTTGGATGGGACAGGGATCGCTGGCTACACCTTC. It yields the protein CASSLDGTGIAGYTF.